This T cell receptor (beta chain) was sequenced for a study of T cell responses to AZD1222 COVID-19 vaccine (dated by TCRdb to the early 2020s). Looking at the study overall: AZD1222 recipients given second doses at about 4 weeks or at about 12 weeks were pooled, since spike-specific TCR depth and breadth were not found to differ between the two schedules. A total of under 250 trial participants underwent TCR sequencing, of whom 200 to 220 had received two doses of AZD1222 and 26 had received two doses of the MenACWY control vaccine. Trial participants were enrolled by age into subgroups of 18-55, 56-69 and 70-plus years, and around 150, 28 and 57 TCR-sequenced participants, respectively, were included in these subgroups.

The sample's time point, from its label and the paper: baseline before first vaccination. Vaccinee samples were obtained from the UK trials COV001 and COV002, which included a single-blind randomized controlled phase 2/3 trial of AZD1222 (ChAdOx1 nCoV-19) in healthy adults. Trial participant PBMC samples were collected at day 0 and day 28 after the second dose for TCRbeta chain sequencing. Measured from the cysteine to the phenylalanine, the CDR3 is 15 residues long. Kept here is only the CDR3 DNA, which spans 45 bases and is read in frame from base 1. Per the germline V gene, MDHEN is the CDR1 and SYDVKM is the CDR2. The junction shows trimming of 6 bases on V and 0 bases on J, and the gene matches do not reach 6 bases of it. Remarks on this clone: It lacks a known antigen. There are no base qualities to consult, and no much larger clone falls within one base.

The CDR3 regions of human TCRbeta chains were analyzed by immunosequencing. Processing in the source paper ran as follows. TCRs in the repertoires were matched against a reference library of SARS-CoV-2-specific TCRs that had been generated with the MIRA antigen-specificity platform. Breadth meant the fraction of unique TCRs that were SARS-CoV-2-associated, whereas depth meant the fraction of total T cells that were SARS-CoV-2-associated. Using the MIRA data, every spike-specific TCR was mapped to the spike region that the TCR reacted to and assigned to either a CD4 or a CD8 class. Log10-transformed breadth and depth values were compared by one-way ANOVA with Sidak's multiple comparisons tests. The table comes from immuneACCESS by way of TCRdb, which keeps in-frame sequences with V and J called. Part of the clones is missing from these tables; in studies checked, under half for an unresolved V gene and the rest for unknown reasons. V and J calls and clone size are given by that table; D and trimming were obtained from the DNA. This sample lists 110,000 or so clones; 80% to 90% were detected once. In total, the top ten clones hold 9% to 9.5% of the sample.

The investigation overall reported the following: Conclusions about previously exposed vaccinees were limited because only a handful of AZD1222 recipients were SARS-CoV-2 seropositive at baseline. Reportedly, close to half of the unique spike-specific TCRs recognized epitopes lying outside the regions that are mutated in the B.1.351 and B.1.1.7 variants. After two AZD1222 doses, both the breadth and the depth of spike-specific TCRs were significantly higher than at day 0 and than in MenACWY recipients. Participants were mostly white British, with more females than males. The authors suggested clonal diversity may have been underestimated. CD4 TCRs associated with the vaccine covered the entire spike protein, and the dominant responses were in regions 160-218 and 743-854. Because no day 14 peak-response samples were available, repertoires were characterized only after the peak T cell response. The 56-69-year group was small, and its depth increase did not reach significance, likely because of low power.

This clonotype was sampled from an adult in good health. The material was peripheral blood, obtained on day 0 of AZD1222 vaccination. This chain is built from TRBV28 and TRBJ2-3; 7 central bases correspond to TRBD1. CDR3 reads: CASSATGRSTDTQYF. The nucleotides are TGTGCCAGCAGCGCGACAGGGAGAAGCACAGATACGCAGTATTTT. The full variable domain, completed from the reference TRBV28 and TRBJ2-3 proteins outside the CDR3, reads DVKVTQSSRYLVKRTGEKVFLECVQDMDHENMFWYRQDPGLGLRLIYFSYDVKMKEKGDIPEGYSVSREKKERFSLILESASTNQTSMYLCASSATGRSTDTQYFGPGTRLTVL.